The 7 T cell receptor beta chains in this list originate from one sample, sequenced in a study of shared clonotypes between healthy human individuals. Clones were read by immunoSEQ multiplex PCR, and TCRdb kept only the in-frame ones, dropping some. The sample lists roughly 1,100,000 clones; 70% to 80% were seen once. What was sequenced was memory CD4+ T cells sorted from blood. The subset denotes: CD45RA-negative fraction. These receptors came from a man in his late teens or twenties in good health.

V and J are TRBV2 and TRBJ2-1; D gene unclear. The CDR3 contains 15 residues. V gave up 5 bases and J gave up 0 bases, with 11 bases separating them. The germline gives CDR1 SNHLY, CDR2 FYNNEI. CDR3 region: CASSPENPSYNEQFF. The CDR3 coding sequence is TGTGCCAGCAGTCCGGAGAACCCCTCCTACAATGAGCAGTTCTTC.

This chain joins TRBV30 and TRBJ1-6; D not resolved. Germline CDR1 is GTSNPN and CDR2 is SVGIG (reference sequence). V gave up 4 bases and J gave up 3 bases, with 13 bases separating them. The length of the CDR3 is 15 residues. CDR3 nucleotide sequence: TGTGCCTGGACGAGGACCCTCAACTATAATTCACCCCTCCACTTT. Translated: CAWTRTLNYNSPLHF.

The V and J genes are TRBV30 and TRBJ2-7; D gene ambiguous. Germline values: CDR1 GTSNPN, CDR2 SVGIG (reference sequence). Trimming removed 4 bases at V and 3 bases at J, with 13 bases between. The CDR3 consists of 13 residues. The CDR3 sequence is CAWTLRHGYEQYF. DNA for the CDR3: TGTGCCTGGACCCTTCGTCATGGCTACGAGCAGTACTTC.

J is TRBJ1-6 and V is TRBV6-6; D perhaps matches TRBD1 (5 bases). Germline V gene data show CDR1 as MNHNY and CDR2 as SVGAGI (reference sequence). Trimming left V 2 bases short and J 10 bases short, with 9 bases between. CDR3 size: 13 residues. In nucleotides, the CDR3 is TGTGCCAGCAGTTACGGGGGAGGCTCACCCCTCCACTTT. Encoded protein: CASSYGGGSPLHF.

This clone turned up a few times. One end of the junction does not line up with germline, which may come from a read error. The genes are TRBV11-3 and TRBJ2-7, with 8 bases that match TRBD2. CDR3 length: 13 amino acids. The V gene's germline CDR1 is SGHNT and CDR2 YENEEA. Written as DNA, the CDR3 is TGCTGGAGAGCGGGAGCCGACTCCTACGAGCAGTACTTC. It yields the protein CWRAGADSYEQYF.

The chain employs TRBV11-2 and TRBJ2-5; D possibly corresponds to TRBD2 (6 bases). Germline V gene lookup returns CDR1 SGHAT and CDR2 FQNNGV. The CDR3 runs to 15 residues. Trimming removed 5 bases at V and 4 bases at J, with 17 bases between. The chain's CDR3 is CASSPFGGIGETQYF. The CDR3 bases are TGTGCCAGCAGCCCCTTTGGGGGGATAGGAGAGACCCAGTACTTC.

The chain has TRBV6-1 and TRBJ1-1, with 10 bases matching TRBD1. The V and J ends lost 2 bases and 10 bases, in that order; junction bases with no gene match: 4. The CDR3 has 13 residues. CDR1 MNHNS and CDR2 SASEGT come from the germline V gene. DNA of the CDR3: TGTGCCAGCAGTGAAAGACAGGGGGCGAGAGCTTTCTTT. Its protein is CASSERQGARAFF.